The rows below give T cell receptor beta chains drawn from one sample of a study of shared clonotypes between healthy human individuals. Libraries were prepared by immunoSEQ multiplex PCR; TCRdb keeps only in-frame clonotypes and omits some of them. Of over a million clones listed, 95% to 97% are singletons. The sample taken for sequencing was naive CD4+ T cells sorted from blood. The receptors shown here come from a man aged 25-40 years in good health. The CDR3 runs from the conserved cysteine through the conserved F or W. A D gene is named only where the DNA matches it firmly.

v_call	j_call	cdr3_length	d_call	cdr3_aa	cdr3_nt
TRBV5-1	TRBJ2-2	14	.	CASSLISGTGELFF	TGCGCCAGCAGCTTAATTTCAGGGACCGGGGAGCTGTTTTTT
TRBV6-5	TRBJ1-2	13	.	CASSPLTSPGYTF	TGTGCCAGCAGTCCCTTGACTTCCCCTGGCTACACCTTC
TRBV14	TRBJ2-1	11	.	CASSQYYEQFF	TGTGCCAGCAGCCAGTACTATGAGCAGTTCTTC
TRBV7-8	TRBJ2-1	14	.	CASSRRDSYNEQFF	TGTGCCAGCAGCCGAAGGGACTCCTACAATGAGCAGTTCTTC
TRBV19	TRBJ2-2	15	.	CASRGTSGETGELFF	TGTGCCAGTAGGGGGACCAGCGGAGAGACCGGGGAGCTGTTTTTT
TRBV7-5	TRBJ1-1	14	.	CARSLHDRRTEAFF	TGTGCCAGAAGCCTCCACGACAGGAGGACTGAAGCTTTCTTT
TRBV5-1	TRBJ2-1	15	TRBD1	CASSRDRALGDEQFF	TGCGCCAGCAGCCGCGACAGGGCCCTGGGGGATGAGCAGTTCTTC
TRBV18	TRBJ1-2	15	.	CASSPTGPYSGGYTF	TGTGCCAGCTCACCGACAGGACCCTACTCGGGTGGCTACACCTTC
TRBV11-3	TRBJ2-2	12	.	CASSPRPGELFF	TGTGCCAGCAGCCCCCGACCCGGGGAGCTGTTTTTT
TRBV18	TRBJ2-7	15	.	CASSPYRDTSYEQYF	TGTGCCAGCTCACCATACCGGGACACCTCCTACGAGCAGTACTTC